This T cell receptor beta chain was obtained from a study of early T cells in non-severe SARS-CoV-2 infection. TCRdb redid the calling of the 5' RACE reads with MiXCR, one entry per CDR3 protein. The sample shows more than 60,000 distinct CDR3 sequences, roughly 5% of them seen only once. V lost 3 bases, J lost 10 bases, and 12 bases lay in between. CDR1 and CDR2 (germline): KGHDR, SFDVKD. This CDR3 spans 13 amino acids. The clonotype comes from an adult who was a healthcare worker with PCR-confirmed SARS-CoV-2 infection or an uninfected control (not recorded which). The V call is TRBV24-1, the J call TRBJ2-1; D gene unclear. The sample comprised whole blood. CDR3 in DNA: TGTGCCACCAGTGATGAAGGGCGCCGGGAGCAGTTCTTC. It codes for CATSDEGRREQFF.